This TCR beta chain was profiled in a study of response to subunit inactivated influenza vaccine (dated by TCRdb to 2016 to 2019). Turning to the overall study: The study used deep quantitative T cell receptor repertoire profiling to track responses to a trivalent subunit inactivated influenza vaccine. General study outcomes and caveats: It was suggested by the authors that each seasonal influenza vaccination may recruit only a limited number of new T cells.

Measured from the cysteine to the phenylalanine, the CDR3 is 16 residues long. This entry keeps only the CDR3 DNA: 48 bases, framed from base 1. According to the germline V gene, CDR1 reads MNHEY and CDR2 reads SVGEGT. V is clipped by 2 bases and J by 3 bases, and the sequence between their germline boundaries is 17 bases long. Library preparation used RT-PCR. Sequencing was carried out with an Illumina HiSeq 2500. The raw public reads went through TCRdb reprocessing: fastp at Q25, MiXCR clone calling, in-frame beta chains kept. Identical CDR3 protein sequences are pooled into one entry, listed with their most common genes and DNA. The sample contains hundreds of thousands of distinct CDR3 sequences, about 25% of them found a single time. The ten largest make up approximately 2% of the sample. To note about this clonotype: The antigen this receptor binds is unknown. One base away there is no much larger clone; base qualities are not given.

The input for sequencing was CD4+ T cells sorted from PBMCs, taken roughly 5 days after vaccination. This receptor was identified in a man aged 45-60 years who received an inactivated influenza vaccine. Donor details come from another sample of the same person, matched by shared clones. This receptor chain uses TRBV6-2 or TRBV6-3 and TRBJ2-7, and possibly TRBD2, on 6 matching bases. The DNA sequence reads TGTGCCAGCAGTTACCAGGAGGGTAATCTCCGCTACGAGCAGTACTTC. This sequence encodes CASSYQEGNLRYEQYF.